These 32 T cell receptor beta chains were all obtained from the same sample, sequenced in a study of human T cells and chemical hapten exposure. TCRdb independently ran MiXCR on the RACE reads; one entry per CDR3 protein. The sample contains 150,000 to 200,000 distinct CDR3 sequences, about 14% of which appear only once. The time point: patch test 1, 2 weeks after DPC sensitization. Treatment indicated: therapeutic diphenylcyclopropenone sensitization with weekly scalp DPC. Sequencing was performed on whole blood, taken in connection with sensitization to the hapten diphenylcyclopropenone (DPC). These receptors were collected from a woman aged 30 to 39 with alopecia areata. Some clones in this sample may be carry-over from other donors' samples.

In this sample, this clonotype turned up a few times. The chain is built from TRBV27 and TRBJ2-1; 7 nucleotides line up with TRBD2. Trimming at V came to 3 bases and at J to 6 bases, leaving 5 bases not matched to a gene. The germline V gene encodes CDR1 MNHEY and CDR2 SMNVEV (reference sequence). The CDR3 has 14 residues. CDR3 coding DNA: TGTGCCAGCAGTTTTAAACGGACTAGCAATGAGCAGTTCTTC. It codes for CASSFKRTSNEQFF.

The sample holds a few counts of this clonotype. The rearrangement joins TRBV28 to TRBJ1-4; 7 bases align to TRBD1. CDR3 length equals 14 residues. The trim removed 5 bases at V and 5 bases at J, leaving 5 bases unmatched. Germline CDR1 and CDR2: MDHEN and SYDVKM. The CDR3 DNA follows: TGTGCCAGCAGTGTGGGACAGTGGAATGAAAAACTGTTTTTT. It is translated as CASSVGQWNEKLFF.

The chain is built from TRBV5-7 and TRBJ2-1; TRBD1 agrees at 8 bases. TRBV5-7 has ORF status, its function being uncertain. CDR3 length equals 16 residues. V trimming: 4 bases; J trimming: 6 bases; junction bases outside the gene matches: 12. The CDR3 nucleotides are TGTGCCAGCAGCCGAAGTGGGAGACAGGGGTGCAATGAGCAGTTCTTC. This translates into CASSRSGRQGCNEQFF.

This chain uses TRBV27 with TRBJ2-5; TRBD1 is a possible D gene (6 bases). In germline, CDR1 is MNHEY, CDR2 SMNVEV (reference sequence). V dropped 5 bases and J dropped 1 base, with 11 bases sitting between them. CDR3 length: 14 amino acids. The CDR3 protein is CASSPRTAQETQYF. In nucleotides, the CDR3 is TGTGCCAGCAGTCCCAGGACAGCCCAAGAGACCCAGTACTTC.

CDR3 loop: CASSHNLRTPTNYGYTF. In DNA form, the CDR3 reads TGTGCCAGCAGCCATAACCTTAGGACACCAACTAACTATGGCTACACCTTC. The chain uses TRBV9 and TRBJ1-2; perhaps TRBD1 as D (5 bases). In germline, CDR1 is SGDLS, CDR2 YYNGEE. Trimming shortened V by 4 bases and J by 0 bases, and 19 bases separated the two germline ends. CDR3 length: 17 residues. Full variable domain (rest looked up from reference TRBV9 and TRBJ1-2): DSGVTQTPKHLITATGQRVTLRCSPRSGDLSVYWYQQSLDQGLQFLIQYYNGEERAKGNILERFSAQQFPDLHSELNLSSLELGDSALYFCASSHNLRTPTNYGYTFGSGTRLTVV.

This clonotype was found once. V and J are TRBV28 and TRBJ1-5; D remains unclear. The CDR3 sequence is 15 residues long. Trimming took off 8 bases at V and 0 bases at J, with 14 bases between the two ends. Looked up from germline, CDR1 is MDHEN and CDR2 is SYDVKM. DNA for the CDR3: TGTGCCAGCTTCAGGAAGGGCTATAGCAATCAGCCCCAGCATTTT. Amino acid sequence: CASFRKGYSNQPQHF.

There are many counts of this clonotype. The CDR3 DNA reads TGTGCCAGCAGCTTGGGGGCGGCTGCGAACACCGGGGAGCTGTTTTTT. This sequence encodes CASSLGAAANTGELFF. The chain combines TRBV5-4 with TRBJ2-2; D ambiguous. The V gene lost 0 bases and the J gene lost 0 bases, with 9 bases spanning the gap. In germline, CDR1 is SGHNT, CDR2 YYREEE (reference sequence). This CDR3 comprises 16 residues. Filled out from reference TRBV5-4 and TRBJ2-2, the complete variable domain reads ETGVTQSPTHLIKTRGQQVTLRCSSQSGHNTVSWYQQALGQGPQFIFQYYREEENGRGNFPPRFSGLQFPNYSSELNVNALELDDSALYLCASSLGAAANTGELFFGEGSRLTVL.

Many counts were recorded for this clonotype. The genes are TRBV7-2 and TRBJ2-3; D uncertain. Germline loops: CDR1 SGHTA, CDR2 FQGNSA. The CDR3 consists of 14 residues. Trimming removed 2 bases from V and 0 bases from J, with 6 bases in between. The CDR3 loop reads CASSLRGSTDTQYF. The CDR3 DNA reads TGTGCCAGCAGCTTAAGAGGCAGCACAGATACGCAGTATTTT.

This clonotype was found many times. This chain links TRBV7-9 with TRBJ2-2; maybe TRBD1 (7 bases). From germline, CDR1 is SEHNR and CDR2 FQNEAQ (reference sequence). This CDR3 is built from 16 residues. Trimming cost V 5 bases and J 7 bases, with 20 bases left between them. For the CDR3, the DNA is TGTGCCAGCAGCCCAAGACAGGGAGGAGAGGGCGGGGAGCTGTTTTTT. The encoded protein is CASSPRQGGEGGELFF.

This clonotype was observed a few times. This sequence joins TRBV5-1 and TRBJ2-5; possibly TRBD1 for D (7 bases). Per germline, CDR1 SGHRS and CDR2 YFSETQ. The germline V and J ends were trimmed by 4 bases and 3 bases, with 16 bases remaining between them. The CDR3 is made up of 15 amino acids. CDR3 loop: CASSGGGTEKETQYF. In DNA, the CDR3 is TGCGCCAGCAGCGGCGGAGGGACAGAGAAAGAGACCCAGTACTTC.

This clonotype has a handful of counts. The rearrangement links TRBV3-1 to TRBJ2-7; no reliable D call. Germline assignment: CDR1 LGHDT and CDR2 YNNKEL (reference sequence). This CDR3 has 13 residues. V shed 5 bases and J shed 2 bases, with 10 bases lying between them. CDR3 region: CASSSAPTYEQYF. Written as DNA, the CDR3 is TGTGCCAGCAGCTCCGCCCCTACCTACGAGCAGTACTTC.

The J gene is TRBJ2-3, the V gene TRBV6-1; D is unclear. Germline V gene sequence: CDR1 MNHNS, CDR2 SASEGT. Trimming took off 6 bases at V and 6 bases at J, with 4 bases between the two ends. This CDR3 comprises 10 residues. The CDR3 protein is CASRGDTQYF. The CDR3 DNA reads as TGTGCCAGCAGAGGGGATACGCAGTATTTT.

This clonotype was recorded many times. CDR3 nucleotides: TGTGCCAGCAGCTTAGGGGCAGGTTTGCACAATGAGCAGTTCTTC. This encodes CASSLGAGLHNEQFF. The rearrangement joins TRBV7-7 to TRBJ2-1, with D uncertain. There are 15 residues in the CDR3. Trimming left V 1 base short and J 5 bases short, with 12 bases between. Per germline, CDR1 SSHAT and CDR2 FNYEAQ (reference sequence).

This clonotype appeared many times. The chain is built from TRBV7-9 and TRBJ2-1, with 10 bases that match TRBD2. The CDR3 has 17 amino acids. V lost 4 bases to trimming and J lost 6 bases; unmatched junction nucleotides: 12. Germline loops: CDR1 SEHNR, CDR2 FQNEAQ (reference sequence). The CDR3 is CASSSVGLAAKINEQFF. The CDR3, as DNA: TGTGCCAGCAGCTCAGTCGGACTAGCGGCGAAAATCAATGAGCAGTTCTTC.

The chain employs TRBV3-1 and TRBJ1-5; D is unresolved. Germline V gives CDR1 LGHDT, CDR2 YNNKEL (reference sequence). Trimming shortened V by 2 bases and J by 0 bases, and 5 bases separated the two germline ends. The CDR3 covers 14 residues. Here the CDR3 DNA reads TGTGCCAGCAGCCAATCAGGTAGCAATCAGCCCCAGCATTTT. Translation: CASSQSGSNQPQHF.

The sample holds a few counts of this clonotype. The CDR3 sequence is CASSEGRTSGDVYEQYF. The CDR3 DNA follows: TGCGCCAGCAGCGAAGGCAGGACTAGCGGGGACGTCTACGAGCAGTACTTC. V is TRBV4-3 and J is TRBJ2-7; 12 nucleotides match TRBD2. Germline lookup yields CDR1 LGHNA and CDR2 YSLEER. The CDR3 has 17 amino acids. V shed 5 bases and J 3 bases; nucleotides not matched to a gene: 11.

This clonotype was found once. The chain carries TRBV12-3 or TRBV12-4 and TRBJ1-6, with TRBD1 matching over 8 bases. J gave up 10 bases and V 6 bases, and 8 bases lay outside the gene matches. The CDR3 totals 14 residues. The CDR3 region is CASRGDRIMSPLHF. For the CDR3, the DNA is TGTGCCAGCAGGGGGGACAGGATAATGTCACCCCTCCACTTT.

This clonotype was seen a few times. This sequence joins TRBV6-5 and TRBJ1-6, with TRBD1 as a possible D gene (6 bases). Germline loops: CDR1 MNHEY, CDR2 SVGAGI. V lost 4 bases and J 2 bases, leaving 9 bases between the germline ends. This CDR3 has 15 amino acids. The CDR3 sequence: CASSSQGTYNSPLHF. CDR3 in DNA: TGTGCCAGCAGTTCGCAGGGGACCTATAATTCACCCCTCCACTTT.

This chain connects TRBV7-2 to TRBJ1-6; TRBD1 agrees at 9 bases. From germline, CDR1 is SGHTA and CDR2 FQGNSA. Losses at the gene ends were 6 bases for V and 7 bases for J; bases not matched to a gene: 1. The CDR3 runs 13 residues. The CDR3 here is CASRGTGNSPLHF. DNA for the CDR3: TGTGCCAGCAGAGGGACAGGGAATTCACCCCTCCACTTT.

The rearrangement joins TRBV18 to TRBJ1-5, with D possibly matching TRBD1 (5 bases). The V gene lost 2 bases and the J gene lost 4 bases, with 15 bases spanning the gap. Germline CDR1 reads KGHSH; CDR2 reads LQKENI. The CDR3 has 16 residues. The CDR3: CASSPGGPGRNQPQHF. The DNA of the CDR3 is TGTGCCAGCTCACCAGGCGGACCGGGACGAAATCAGCCCCAGCATTTT.

The chain's CDR3 is CASSQGLPKTDTQYF. Written as DNA, the CDR3 is TGTGCCAGCAGCCAGGGACTGCCGAAGACAGATACGCAGTATTTT. The rearrangement uses TRBV7-8 and TRBJ2-3, with TRBD2 as a possible D gene (6 bases). V lost 5 bases and J 3 bases, leaving 15 bases between the germline ends. The CDR3 is 15 amino acids. Germline CDR1 is SGHVS and CDR2 is FQNEAQ. The full variable domain, its missing parts supplied by reference TRBV7-8 and TRBJ2-3, is GAGVSQSPRYKVAKRGQDVALRCDPISGHVSLFWYQQALGQGPEFLTYFQNEAQLDKSGLPSDRFFAERPEGSVSTLKIQRTQQEDSAVYLCASSQGLPKTDTQYFGPGTRLTVL.

The chain is built from TRBV7-3 and TRBJ2-3, with 12 bases identical to TRBD2. Germline values: CDR1 SGHTA, CDR2 FQGTGA. This CDR3 is built from 16 residues. The V and J ends lost 2 bases and 2 bases, in that order; junction bases with no gene match: 2. CDR3 bases: TGTGCCAGCAGCTTAGGACTAGCGGGAAACACAGATACGCAGTATTTT. Protein product: CASSLGLAGNTDTQYF.

This clonotype has just a few counts. The rearrangement uses TRBV29-1 and TRBJ2-1; a possible D gene is TRBD2 (5 bases). CDR3 length: 12 amino acids. From germline, CDR1 is SQVTM and CDR2 ANQGSEA. Deletions cut 1 base from V and 9 bases from J, with 10 bases between. CDR3 region: CSVEGTGTEQFF. In DNA form, the CDR3 reads TGCAGCGTTGAAGGTACGGGAACTGAGCAGTTCTTC.

This chain uses TRBV3-1 with TRBJ2-1; D unclear. Germline lookup yields CDR1 LGHDT and CDR2 YNNKEL (reference sequence). The CDR3 sequence is 14 residues long. The ends were cut back, 3 bases at V and 4 bases at J, with 10 bases in the middle. For the CDR3, the DNA is TGTGCCAGCAGCCATAGGAAGCATTACAATGAGCAGTTCTTC. Translating gives CASSHRKHYNEQFF.

This clonotype was counted only a few times. The chain joins TRBV6-2 or TRBV6-3 to TRBJ1-5; maybe TRBD1 (5 bases). V gave up 5 bases and J gave up 5 bases, with 13 bases separating them. CDR3 length: 14 amino acids. CDR1 and CDR2 from the germline V gene are MNHEY and SVGEGT. This chain's CDR3 is CASSSGTSYQPQHF. CDR3 DNA sequence: TGTGCCAGCAGTAGTGGGACCAGTTATCAGCCCCAGCATTTT.

This clonotype was detected many times. The CDR3: CASVRGLTRQPQHF. The CDR3 bases are TGTGCCAGCGTTAGGGGCCTAACCCGGCAGCCCCAGCATTTT. The chain links TRBV7-8 to TRBJ1-5, with D possibly TRBD1 on 5 matching bases. The CDR3 is 14 amino acids. Looked up from germline, CDR1 is SGHVS and CDR2 is FQNEAQ. Deletions cut 8 bases from V and 7 bases from J, with 18 bases between.

This clonotype was observed at least ten times. V usage is TRBV20-1 and J usage is TRBJ1-1; D unclear. Germline-derived CDR1 and CDR2 are DFQATT and SNEGSKA (reference sequence). The CDR3 loop spans 16 amino acids. The germline V and J ends were trimmed by 0 bases and 0 bases, with 14 bases remaining between them. The CDR3 nucleotides read TGCAGTGCTAGAGATCTTCGATGGCCCATGAACACTGAAGCTTTCTTT. Protein product: CSARDLRWPMNTEAFF.

This clonotype was observed a handful of times. The chain uses TRBV28 and TRBJ1-5, with D uncertain. This CDR3 is built from 14 residues. Germline V lookup: CDR1 MDHEN, CDR2 SYDVKM. The V end lost 5 bases, the J end lost 6 bases, and 14 bases lay between the germline ends. This chain's CDR3 is CASSPSTTGQPQHF. CDR3 sequence (DNA): TGTGCCAGCAGTCCCTCCACGACCGGTCAGCCCCAGCATTTT.

V gene TRBV29-1 combines with J gene TRBJ2-1; D unresolved. V gave up 3 bases and J gave up 9 bases, with 15 bases separating them. The CDR3 spans 13 residues. Looked up from germline, CDR1 is SQVTM and CDR2 is ANQGSEA. The CDR3 region is CSVEGNMWGEQFF. CDR3 DNA: TGCAGCGTTGAGGGGAACATGTGGGGTGAGCAGTTCTTC.

This clonotype was picked up a small number of times. The chain employs TRBV27 and TRBJ1-6; 7 bases align to TRBD1. The CDR3 runs 14 residues. Germline CDR1 MNHEY, CDR2 SMNVEV (reference sequence). After removal of 3 bases from V and 8 bases from J, the junction contained 4 bases not matched to a gene. CDR3 region: CASSFQGGYSPLHF. The CDR3 DNA reads as TGTGCCAGCAGTTTTCAGGGGGGCTATTCACCCCTCCACTTT.

This clonotype showed up just a few times. An end of the junction does not agree with germline; a read error may underlie this. The chain couples TRBV5-1 to TRBJ1-5; unclear D gene. The CDR3 has 15 amino acids. Germline V gene sequence: CDR1 SGHRS, CDR2 YFSETQ. For the CDR3, the DNA is TGCGCCAGCAGCCTGGGCACAACGAGGAATCAGTCCCAGCATTTT. It translates to CASSLGTTRNQSQHF.

The rearrangement uses TRBV29-1 and TRBJ2-1; D is uncertain. CDR1 is SQVTM and CDR2 is ANQGSEA in the germline V gene. Trimming stripped 7 bases from V and 2 bases from J, with 6 bases between. This CDR3 has 11 residues. CDR3 region: CSANAYNEQFF. The DNA of the CDR3 is TGCAGCGCTAACGCCTACAATGAGCAGTTCTTC.